At least ten counts were recorded for the clone carrying this T cell receptor beta chain. TCR beta CDR3 region amplification was performed from RNA transcripts. HTBI primers were employed in a first-round RT-PCR of the TCR CDR3. TCRdb reprocessed the multiplex PCR reads via MiXCR and lists one record per CDR3 protein. The table records 300,000 to 400,000 distinct CDR3 sequences, approximately 18% of them present only once. This record comes from a study of T cells in Graves' hyperthyroidism and ophthalmopathy. CDR1 is ENHRY, CDR2 SYGVKD, per germline. This CDR3 is built from 14 residues. The V and J ends lost 0 bases and 1 base respectively, with 6 bases between them.

The clonotype comes from a woman aged 45-65 years with Graves' hyperthyroidism. The sequenced sample consisted of blood. This sequence joins TRBV10-3 and TRBJ1-2, with D hard to call. The CDR3 loop reads CAISESWNNYGYTF. DNA for the CDR3: TGTGCCATCAGTGAGTCCTGGAATAACTATGGCTACACCTTC.